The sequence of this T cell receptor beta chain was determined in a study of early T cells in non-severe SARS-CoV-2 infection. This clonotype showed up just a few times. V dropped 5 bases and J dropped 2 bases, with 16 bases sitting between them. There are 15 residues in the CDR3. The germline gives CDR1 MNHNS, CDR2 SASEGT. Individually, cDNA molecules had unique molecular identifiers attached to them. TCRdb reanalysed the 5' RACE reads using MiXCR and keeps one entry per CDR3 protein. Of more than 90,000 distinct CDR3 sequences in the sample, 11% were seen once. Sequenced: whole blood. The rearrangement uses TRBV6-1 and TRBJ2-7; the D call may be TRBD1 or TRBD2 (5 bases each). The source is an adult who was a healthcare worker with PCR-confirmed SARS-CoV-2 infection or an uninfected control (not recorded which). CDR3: CASSLDPGTTYEQYF. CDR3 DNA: TGTGCCAGCAGTCTGGACCCTGGGACGACCTACGAGCAGTACTTC.